The entry that follows covers one T cell receptor beta chain sequence. Its cognate antigen has yet to be identified. No per-base quality is available; no much larger clone lies one base away. The sample comes from a study of shared clonotypes between healthy human individuals (dated by TCRdb to about 2020). Study-level background: The cohort included three men and a couple of women between 18 and 49 years of age. Each donor's leukapheresis produced roughly between roughly 0.9 and 8.9 billion PBMCs. Blood TCR repertoires of a handful of healthy adults were deeply sequenced to estimate repertoire size and the extent of clonotype sharing between individuals. Per donor, three plates each were used for CD4 naive and CD4 memory, two for CD8 naive, and one for CD8 memory. To increase sequencing depth and limit assay-specific biases, TCR repertoire library preparation and sequencing were carried out by different laboratories using diverse techniques.

The full study reports these points: Across a handful of donors, approximately 5% of naive CD4, roughly 3.4% of naive CD8, roughly 2.3% of memory CD4, and under 0.45% of memory CD8 clonotypes were shared. Compared with non-shared clonotypes, the clonotypes found in all four sorted-subset donors had higher generation probabilities. Incomplete sequencing was indicated by rarefaction of sorted-subset datasets, despite the large sequencing depth. Pairwise subsampling indicated that sequencing depth was expected to affect the degree of clonotype sharing among donors. Estimated clonotype richness was generally larger for naive than for memory subsets. Sampling was restricted to blood, and TCR repertoires in tissues likely differ from the TCR repertoires found in blood. Because the study included a small number of donors, the genetic and exposure-history diversity represented was limited.

Using the deep immunoSEQ assay, TCR CDR3 regions were amplified from genomic DNA by multiplex PCR. Genomic DNA extracted from each cell subset was distributed evenly over all wells of several immunoSEQ 96-well plates, and each plate served as one replicate. Each replicate PCR for sorted subsets received around 200 ng genomic DNA, equal to 30,000 or so T cell genomes. Purified libraries were quantified with a Qubit 3.0 fluorometer, sized on a Bioanalyzer 2100, and re-quantified with the KAPA Library Quantification kit. A separate single-read 150-cycle Illumina NextSeq 550 flow cell was used to sequence each immunoSEQ 96-well plate. The authors processed their data as follows. Because only junctional sequences without quality scores were contained in the immunoSEQ output, filtering matching that applied to full-length reads could not be performed. Sequences were annotated with PyIR, a Python wrapper for IgBLAST v1.9, using IMGT germline references to assign V/J genes and CDR3. Reads were removed for weak V/J assignments (E-value above 1e-6), missing CDR3, stop codons, out-of-frame junctions, or ambiguous translated residues. A V3J clonotype was defined by an identical inferred V gene, J gene, and CDR3 amino acid sequence. Percentage overlap between repertoires was computed as shared unique clonotypes divided by the size of the smaller repertoire. Repertoire richness was assessed with RTK rarefaction, the Chao1 estimator, and Recon v2.1 estimates of unobserved clonotypes. Generation probabilities for all TCRbeta clonotypes obtained by the gDNA method from several donors were computed using OLGA. TCRdb's version of the immuneACCESS table is confined to in-frame rearrangements and falls short of the full clone set. An unresolved V gene accounts for under half of the shortfall where checked; the remainder is of unknown origin. V, J and clone size are taken as reported in that table, and D and trimming were inferred from the DNA itself. The sample table contains 2 million to 2.5 million clones; only one count was recorded for just under 95% of them. The ten largest clones represent 0.85% to 1.2% of the sample.

For the CD8 naive samples, CD45RO-negative cells were positively selected for CCR7, yielding a CD45RA+CCR7+ population from which TemRA cells were excluded. The donors were healthy, HIV-negative adults who had no recently reported acute infections or vaccinations. Only Caucasian adults living in Nashville, Tennessee, USA were represented among the donors. Blood was collected by leukapheresis, and PBMCs were isolated by Ficoll-Histopaque density gradient centrifugation and then cryopreserved in liquid nitrogen vapor phase. Analytical flow cytometry was used to check the purity and quantity of every magnetically sorted T cell population. Each sorted fraction had its genomic DNA isolated and then quantified by UV absorbance on a Nanodrop 2000c. The V end loses 10 bases and the J end loses 2 bases, and a stretch of 18 bases separates them. Per the germline V gene (reference sequence), MNHNY is the CDR1 and SVGAGI is the CDR2. The CDR3, cysteine through phenylalanine, is 14 amino acids long. Only CDR3 DNA remains: 42 bases, in frame from the first base.

The V and J genes are TRBV6-6 and TRBJ2-7; the D region is possibly TRBD1 or TRBD2, each matching across 6 bases. Sample: naive CD8+ T cells sorted from blood. Sample cell subset or site, as interpreted from the label and publication: CD45RA+CCR7+. This TCR was recovered from a man between 18 and 29 years old in good health. The CDR3 loop reads CAISWEAGAYEQYF. In nucleotide form, the sequence is TGTGCCATCAGCTGGGAGGCAGGGGCCTACGAGCAGTACTTC.